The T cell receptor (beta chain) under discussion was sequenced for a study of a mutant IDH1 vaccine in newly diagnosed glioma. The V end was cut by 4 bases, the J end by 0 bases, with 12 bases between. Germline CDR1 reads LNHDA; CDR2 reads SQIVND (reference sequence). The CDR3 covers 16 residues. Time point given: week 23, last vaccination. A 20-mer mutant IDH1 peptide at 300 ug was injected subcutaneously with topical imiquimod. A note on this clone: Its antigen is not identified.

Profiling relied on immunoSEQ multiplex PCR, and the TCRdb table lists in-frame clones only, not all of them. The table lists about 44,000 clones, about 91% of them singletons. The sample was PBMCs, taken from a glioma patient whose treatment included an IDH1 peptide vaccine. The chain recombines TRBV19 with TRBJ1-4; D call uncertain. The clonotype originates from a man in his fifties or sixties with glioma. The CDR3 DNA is TGTGCCAGTAGTACGTCCGGAAGAGCAACTAATGAAAAACTGTTTTTT. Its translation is CASSTSGRATNEKLFF.